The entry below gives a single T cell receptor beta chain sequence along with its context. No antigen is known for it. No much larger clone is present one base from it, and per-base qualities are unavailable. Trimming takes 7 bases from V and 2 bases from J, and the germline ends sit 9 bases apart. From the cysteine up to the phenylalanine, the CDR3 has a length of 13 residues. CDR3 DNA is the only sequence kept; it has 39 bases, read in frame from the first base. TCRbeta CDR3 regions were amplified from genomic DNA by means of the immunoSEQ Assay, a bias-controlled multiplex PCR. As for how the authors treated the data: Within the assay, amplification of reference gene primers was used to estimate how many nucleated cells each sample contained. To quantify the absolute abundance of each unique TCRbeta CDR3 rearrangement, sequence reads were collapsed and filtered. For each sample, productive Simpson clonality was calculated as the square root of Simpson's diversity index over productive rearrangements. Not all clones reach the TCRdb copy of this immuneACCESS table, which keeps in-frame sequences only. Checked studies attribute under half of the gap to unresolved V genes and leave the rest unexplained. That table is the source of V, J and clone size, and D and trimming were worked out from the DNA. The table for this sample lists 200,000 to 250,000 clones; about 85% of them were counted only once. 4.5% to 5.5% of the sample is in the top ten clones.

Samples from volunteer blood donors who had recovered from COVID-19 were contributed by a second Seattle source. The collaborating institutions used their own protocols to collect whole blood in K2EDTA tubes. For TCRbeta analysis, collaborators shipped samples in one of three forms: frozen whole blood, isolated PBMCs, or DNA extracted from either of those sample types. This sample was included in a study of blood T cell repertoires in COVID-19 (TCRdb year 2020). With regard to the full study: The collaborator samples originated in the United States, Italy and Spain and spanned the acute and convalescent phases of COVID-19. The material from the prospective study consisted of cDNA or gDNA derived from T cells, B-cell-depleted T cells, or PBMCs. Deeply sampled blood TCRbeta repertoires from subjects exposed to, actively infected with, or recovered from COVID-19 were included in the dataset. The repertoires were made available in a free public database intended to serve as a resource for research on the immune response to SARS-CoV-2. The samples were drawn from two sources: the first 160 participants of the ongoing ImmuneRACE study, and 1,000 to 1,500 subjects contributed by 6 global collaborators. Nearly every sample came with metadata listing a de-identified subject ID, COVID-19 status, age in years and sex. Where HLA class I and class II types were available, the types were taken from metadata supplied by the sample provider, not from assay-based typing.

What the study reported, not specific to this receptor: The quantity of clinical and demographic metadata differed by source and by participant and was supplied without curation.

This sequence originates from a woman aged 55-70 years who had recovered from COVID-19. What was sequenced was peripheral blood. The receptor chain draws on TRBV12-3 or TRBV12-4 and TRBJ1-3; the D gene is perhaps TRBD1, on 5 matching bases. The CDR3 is CASTRETGNTIYF. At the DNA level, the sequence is TGTGCCAGCACCAGGGAAACTGGAAACACCATATATTTT.